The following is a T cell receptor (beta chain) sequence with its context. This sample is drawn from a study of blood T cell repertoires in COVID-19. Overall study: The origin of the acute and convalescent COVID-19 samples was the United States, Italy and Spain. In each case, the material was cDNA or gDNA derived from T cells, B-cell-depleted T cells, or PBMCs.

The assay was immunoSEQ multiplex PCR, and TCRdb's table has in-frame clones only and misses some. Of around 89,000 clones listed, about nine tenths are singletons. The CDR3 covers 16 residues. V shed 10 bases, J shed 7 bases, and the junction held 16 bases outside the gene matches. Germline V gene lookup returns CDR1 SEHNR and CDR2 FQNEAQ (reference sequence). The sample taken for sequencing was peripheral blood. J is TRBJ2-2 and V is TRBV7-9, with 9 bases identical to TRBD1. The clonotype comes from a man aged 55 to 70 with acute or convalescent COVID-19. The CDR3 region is CATLTGTGKRDGELFF. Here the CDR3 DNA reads TGTGCCACGTTAACCGGGACAGGGAAAAGGGACGGGGAGCTGTTTTTT.